The entry that follows covers one TCR beta chain sequence. Everyone who took part was roughly 18 to 89 years old, and they came from about two dozen US areas. Clinical history as reported by participants underpinned cohort assignment. The CDR3 sequence is 16 residues long. Germline CDR1 and CDR2: MDHEN and SYDVKM. V shed 7 bases, J shed 3 bases, and the junction held 10 bases outside the gene matches. The entry originates in a study of blood T cell repertoires in COVID-19. Study as a whole: T cells, B-cell-depleted T cells, or PBMCs supplied cDNA or gDNA.

Under the authors' procedure: Using reference gene primer amplification, nucleated cell counts were estimated. Method: immunoSEQ multiplex PCR; TCRdb's copy keeps in-frame clones and lacks some. V and J calls plus clone size are reproduced from that table; the DNA served to infer D and trimming. The table lists over 200,000 clones, 80% to 85% of them singletons, with approximately 9% in the top ten. The origin of this receptor is a woman aged 50 to 60 with acute COVID-19. Sequenced: PBMCs or T cells enriched from blood (not recorded which). The chain uses TRBV28 and TRBJ1-3; 9 nucleotides align to TRBD1. The DNA for the CDR3 is TGTGCCAGCATTATTCCCGGGACAGGGTATGGAAACACCATATATTTT. It yields the protein CASIIPGTGYGNTIYF.